The 29 T cell receptor beta chains below were found in one sample sequenced in a study of radiation and T cells in renal cell carcinoma. Sequencing was performed with immunoSEQ multiplex PCR; in TCRdb, only in-frame clones are kept and a portion is missing. The sample lists tens of thousands of clones; more than 60% were seen once. Noted time point: baseline pretreatment blood. Treatment in this sample: 15 Gy SBRT to primary tumor, nephrectomy 4 weeks later. Sequenced here: blood, sampled from a patient whose treatment included radiotherapy and nephrectomy. Receptors originate from a man between 60 and 75 years old with renal cell carcinoma.

In this sample, this clone is medium-sized. The rearrangement uses TRBV25-1 and TRBJ2-3; TRBD1 matches at 9 bases. Trimming cost V 2 bases and J 5 bases; bases outside gene matches: 11. Germline values: CDR1 MGHDK, CDR2 SYGVNS. There are 17 residues in the CDR3. CDR3 protein: CASSETGGPVDLDTQYF. CDR3 DNA: TGTGCCAGCAGTGAAACAGGGGGCCCAGTAGATCTAGATACGCAGTATTTT.

V and J are TRBV7-2 and TRBJ2-5, with 13 positions matching TRBD2. Germline CDR1 reads SGHTA; CDR2 reads FQGNSA. V was pared by 5 bases and J by 1 base, with 7 bases of the junction left unmatched. This CDR3 is built from 17 residues. For the CDR3, the DNA is TGTGCCAGCAGCCTAACGGGACTAGCGGGGTTCCAAGAGACCCAGTACTTC. As protein: CASSLTGLAGFQETQYF.

This clone occurred once. The J gene is TRBJ2-7, the V gene TRBV6-6, with 9 positions matching TRBD1. V was pared by 7 bases and J by 4 bases, with 11 bases of the junction left unmatched. The V gene's germline CDR1 is MNHNY and CDR2 SVGAGI (reference sequence). There are 15 residues in the CDR3. The CDR3 region has the DNA TGTGCCAGCACTCAGAGCCTGGGACAGGGTTACGAGCAGTACTTC. Amino acid sequence: CASTQSLGQGYEQYF.

The gene calls are TRBV5-1 and TRBJ2-7; D gene uncertain. The CDR3 extends over 14 amino acids. Germline-derived CDR1 and CDR2 are SGHRS and YFSETQ. Deletions cut 4 bases from V and 3 bases from J, with 14 bases between. In DNA form, the CDR3 reads TGCGCCAGCAGCCCCGCGCCCTCAAACTACGAGCAGTACTTC. It translates to CASSPAPSNYEQYF.

The chain carries TRBV11-3 and TRBJ2-1; 8 bases map to TRBD2. V dropped 5 bases and J dropped 3; count of bases not matched to a gene: 6. Germline assignment: CDR1 SGHNT and CDR2 YENEEA. This CDR3 comprises 15 residues. The CDR3 DNA follows: TGTGCCAGCAGCAGAAGCGGGAGCTTCTACAATGAGCAGTTCTTC. Amino acid sequence: CASSRSGSFYNEQFF.

The chain employs TRBV2 and TRBJ1-3; TRBD1 matches at 7 bases. The V segment lost 0 bases and the J segment 2 bases; nucleotides outside the gene matches: 1. Germline CDR1 SNHLY, CDR2 FYNNEI. The CDR3 sequence is 15 residues long. CDR3 residues: CASSEAGGTGNTIYF. In DNA form, the CDR3 reads TGTGCCAGCAGTGAAGCAGGGGGCACTGGAAACACCATATATTTT.

The chain employs TRBV6-5 and TRBJ1-1; no reliable D call. The CDR3 covers 13 residues. Germline V gives CDR1 MNHEY, CDR2 SVGAGI. V lost 5 bases, J lost 4 bases, and 11 bases lay in between. In DNA, the CDR3 is TGTGCCAGCAGTAATAAGGTCGCCACTGAAGCTTTCTTT. Protein: CASSNKVATEAFF.

The V call is TRBV10-1, the J call TRBJ2-7; the match to TRBD1 covers 7 bases. Germline assignment: CDR1 WNHNN and CDR2 SYGVQD (reference sequence). The CDR3 has 13 amino acids. The trim removed 7 bases at V and 11 bases at J, leaving 14 bases unmatched. The CDR3: CASNRDSPEGEYF. CDR3 sequence (DNA): TGCGCCAGCAACCGGGACAGCCCGGAAGGGGAGTACTTC.

This chain uses TRBV19 with TRBJ1-6; 7 bases map to TRBD1. The CDR3 length is 19 residues. CDR1 and CDR2 (germline): LNHDA, SQIVND (reference sequence). V lost 4 bases to trimming and J lost 5 bases; unmatched junction nucleotides: 17. CDR3 amino acids: CASSTMVTGNSANNSPLHF. As DNA, the CDR3 is TGTGCCAGTAGTACGATGGTGACAGGGAATTCTGCTAATAATTCACCCCTCCACTTT.

This clone was recorded only once. Other DNA sequences from this sample encode an identical CDR3 as well. The genes are TRBV5-1 and TRBJ1-1, with TRBD1 identical over 8 bases. V shed 0 bases, J shed 4 bases, and the junction held 2 bases outside the gene matches. There are 14 residues in the CDR3. The germline CDR1 and CDR2 sequences are SGHRS and YFSETQ. In nucleotides, the CDR3 is TGCGCCAGCAGCTTGGGGACAGGGATCACTGAAGCTTTCTTT. It yields the protein CASSLGTGITEAFF.

The chain links TRBV5-1 to TRBJ2-1; 14 bases agree with TRBD2. V shed 0 bases and J 9 bases; nucleotides not matched to a gene: 5. Germline V lookup: CDR1 SGHRS, CDR2 YFSETQ. The length of the CDR3 is 16 residues. CDR3 in DNA: TGCGCCAGCAGCTTGGAGGGGACTAGCGGGAGAGCTGAGCAGTTCTTC. Its translation is CASSLEGTSGRAEQFF.

This rearrangement joins TRBV6-4 to TRBJ1-1; D is ambiguous. The CDR3 spans 13 residues. Per germline, CDR1 MRHNA and CDR2 SNTAGT. The V gene lost 6 bases and the J gene lost 0 bases, with 8 bases spanning the gap. The CDR3 loop reads CASRLELNTEAFF. CDR3 sequence (DNA): TGTGCCAGCAGGCTCGAACTGAACACTGAAGCTTTCTTT.

The genes are TRBV27 and TRBJ1-5; D might be TRBD1 (5 bases). CDR1 is MNHEY, CDR2 SMNVEV, per germline (reference sequence). CDR3 length: 15 amino acids. The V end lost 5 bases, the J end lost 2 bases, and 13 bases lay between the germline ends. The chain's CDR3 is CASSPGLSGNQPQHF. The CDR3 DNA follows: TGTGCCAGCAGTCCAGGGTTATCGGGCAATCAGCCCCAGCATTTT.

The rearrangement joins TRBV27 to TRBJ2-2; 9 nucleotides line up with TRBD1. V shed 6 bases, J shed 4 bases, and the junction held 6 bases outside the gene matches. The CDR3 covers 15 residues. CDR1 and CDR2 from the germline V gene are MNHEY and SMNVEV (reference sequence). In DNA, the CDR3 is TGTGCCAGCAGGCCGGACAGGGGAATCACCGGGGAGCTGTTTTTT. It yields the protein CASRPDRGITGELFF.

The rearrangement joins TRBV18 to TRBJ2-2; D is ambiguous. The V end lost 3 bases, the J end lost 3 bases, and 8 bases lay between the germline ends. The germline V gene encodes CDR1 KGHSH and CDR2 LQKENI. This CDR3 is built from 14 residues. CDR3 coding DNA: TGTGCCAGCTCACCCCCTTTTGACACCGGGGAGCTGTTTTTT. Amino acid sequence: CASSPPFDTGELFF.

The gene calls are TRBV7-2 and TRBJ1-2, with D possibly TRBD1 on 6 matching bases. CDR1 is SGHTA and CDR2 is FQGNSA in the germline V gene. Trimming took off 5 bases at V and 2 bases at J, with 15 bases between the two ends. The CDR3 length is 15 residues. CDR3 bases: TGTGCCAGCAGCGAGGACAGCGAAGGAAACTATGGCTACACCTTC. It is translated as CASSEDSEGNYGYTF.

The rearrangement uses TRBV7-2 and TRBJ2-1, with D maybe TRBD2 (7 bases). This CDR3 has 15 residues. Per the germline V gene, CDR1 is SGHTA and CDR2 is FQGNSA. With 5 bases removed from V and 0 bases from J, the gap between germline ends came to 11 bases. The CDR3 DNA follows: TGTGCCAGCAGCCTAGGGGGGGGCTCCTACAATGAGCAGTTCTTC. Protein product: CASSLGGGSYNEQFF.

This clone was seen repeatedly, ten times or more. This chain links TRBV5-1 with TRBJ2-7; D may correspond to TRBD1 or TRBD2 (5 bases each). The CDR3 has 14 residues. V was clipped by 4 bases and J by 2 bases, with 13 bases between them. The germline V gene encodes CDR1 SGHRS and CDR2 YFSETQ. This CDR3 reads CASSPLGGTYEQYF. Written as DNA, the CDR3 is TGCGCCAGCAGCCCCCTTGGGGGAACCTACGAGCAGTACTTC.

This chain links TRBV4-3 with TRBJ2-1; 7 nucleotides align to TRBD1. The V gene's germline CDR1 is LGHNA and CDR2 YSLEER. V lost 1 base, J lost 6 bases, and 6 bases stayed unmatched. The CDR3 is 15 residues long. This CDR3 is CASSQGQGLGNEQFF. For the CDR3, the DNA is TGCGCCAGCAGCCAAGGACAGGGTTTGGGCAATGAGCAGTTCTTC.

This chain connects TRBV5-1 to TRBJ2-2; a possible D gene is TRBD1 (6 bases). The germline CDR1 and CDR2 sequences are SGHRS and YFSETQ. The CDR3 spans 15 residues. V dropped 2 bases and J dropped 0 bases, with 8 bases sitting between them. CDR3 sequence: CASSFQGSNTGELFF. In nucleotides, the CDR3 is TGCGCCAGCAGCTTTCAGGGGTCGAACACCGGGGAGCTGTTTTTT.

This clone occurred once. CDR3 nucleotides: TGTGCCAGCAGCGACTTAGCAGACGGTGATACTGAAGCTTTCTTT. This encodes CASSDLADGDTEAFF. This sequence joins TRBV28 and TRBJ1-1; no clear D gene. The CDR3 runs 15 residues. Per germline, CDR1 MDHEN and CDR2 SYDVKM. The V end was cut by 6 bases, the J end by 5 bases, with 19 bases between.

Concerning this clone itself: The same CDR3 is also encoded by other DNA sequences in this sample. This chain uses TRBV5-1 with TRBJ2-5; 9 bases are a match to TRBD1. Germline lookup yields CDR1 SGHRS and CDR2 YFSETQ. V lost 4 bases, J lost 5 bases, and 3 bases stayed unmatched. This CDR3 has 13 amino acids. CDR3 DNA: TGCGCCAGCAGCCCGGACAGGGGCGAGACCCAGTACTTC. Protein: CASSPDRGETQYF.

The rearrangement uses TRBV19 and TRBJ2-3; TRBD2 agrees at 7 bases. Germline CDR1 LNHDA, CDR2 SQIVND (reference sequence). J gave up 6 bases and V 5 bases, and 8 bases lay outside the gene matches. The length of the CDR3 is 14 residues. Written as DNA, the CDR3 is TGTGCCAGTAGTGTTTCGGGAGGAGGGGATACGCAGTATTTT. It codes for CASSVSGGGDTQYF.

This rearrangement joins TRBV29-1 to TRBJ2-2, with TRBD1 as a possible D gene (6 bases). The V end was cut by 2 bases, the J end by 6 bases, with 13 bases between. The germline gives CDR1 SQVTM, CDR2 ANQGSEA. The CDR3 covers 14 residues. CDR3 nucleotide sequence: TGCAGCGTTGAACGGCAGGGGCGCCCCGGGGAGCTGTTTTTT. Its translation: CSVERQGRPGELFF.

The rearrangement joins TRBV11-3 to TRBJ2-1; possibly TRBD2 for D (6 bases). The CDR3 has 14 residues. CDR1 is SGHNT, CDR2 YENEEA, per germline. V lost 5 bases to trimming and J lost 9 bases, with 17 bases between them. Here the CDR3 reads CASSLDHTEGEQFF. In DNA form, the CDR3 reads TGTGCCAGCAGCCTGGATCATACGGAGGGTGAGCAGTTCTTC.

This sequence joins TRBV7-9 and TRBJ1-2; 8 bases are a match to TRBD1. CDR1 SEHNR and CDR2 FQNEAQ come from the germline V gene (reference sequence). The length of the CDR3 is 14 residues. Germline trimming cut 0 bases from V and 8 bases from J; bases unmatched to any gene: 5. CDR3 sequence: CASSLAGQGAGYTF. The CDR3 nucleotides read TGTGCCAGCAGCTTAGCTGGACAGGGCGCGGGCTACACCTTC.

This clone was seen once. The chain links TRBV6-5 to TRBJ2-3, with unresolved D. Between the trimmed V and J ends, which lost 9 bases and 4 bases, there was a span of 14 bases. Germline V CDR1 and CDR2: MNHEY, SVGAGI. CDR3 length equals 13 residues. CDR3 nucleotides: TGTGCCAGTTCAAAATTCAGTGCAGATACGCAGTATTTT. It translates to CASSKFSADTQYF.

The chain couples TRBV6-1 to TRBJ1-5, with a tentative D call TRBD1 (5 bases). CDR1 is MNHNS, CDR2 SASEGT, per germline. CDR3 length equals 15 residues. V dropped 7 bases and J dropped 5 bases, with 18 bases sitting between them. CDR3 protein: CASIAGRVADQPQHF. CDR3 sequence (DNA): TGTGCCAGCATTGCAGGGCGGGTAGCAGATCAGCCCCAGCATTTT.

The chain employs TRBV7-2 and TRBJ2-1; D possibly corresponds to TRBD1 (6 bases). V dropped 1 base and J dropped 0 bases, with 7 bases sitting between them. In germline, CDR1 is SGHTA, CDR2 FQGNSA. CDR3 length: 15 amino acids. The CDR3: CASSLEGGSYNEQFF. In nucleotides, the CDR3 is TGTGCCAGCAGCTTAGAAGGGGGCTCCTACAATGAGCAGTTCTTC.